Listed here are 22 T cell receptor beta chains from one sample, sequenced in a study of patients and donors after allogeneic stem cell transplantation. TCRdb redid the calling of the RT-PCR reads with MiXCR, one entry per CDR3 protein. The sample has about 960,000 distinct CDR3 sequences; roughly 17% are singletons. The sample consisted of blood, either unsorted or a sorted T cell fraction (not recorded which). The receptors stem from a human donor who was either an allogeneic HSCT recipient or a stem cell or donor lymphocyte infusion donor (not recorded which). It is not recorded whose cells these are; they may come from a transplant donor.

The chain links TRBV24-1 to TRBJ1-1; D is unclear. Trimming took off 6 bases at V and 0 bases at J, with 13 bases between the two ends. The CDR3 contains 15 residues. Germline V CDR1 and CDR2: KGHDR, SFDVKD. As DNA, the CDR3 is TGTGCCACCAGTAATGTACAATCCATGAACACTGAAGCTTTCTTT. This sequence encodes CATSNVQSMNTEAFF.

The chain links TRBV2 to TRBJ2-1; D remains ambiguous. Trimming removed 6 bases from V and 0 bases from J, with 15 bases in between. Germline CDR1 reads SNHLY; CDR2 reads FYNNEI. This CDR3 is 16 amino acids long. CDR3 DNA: TGTGCCAGCAGGAATCCAAAACAGAGCTCCTACAATGAGCAGTTCTTC. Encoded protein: CASRNPKQSSYNEQFF.

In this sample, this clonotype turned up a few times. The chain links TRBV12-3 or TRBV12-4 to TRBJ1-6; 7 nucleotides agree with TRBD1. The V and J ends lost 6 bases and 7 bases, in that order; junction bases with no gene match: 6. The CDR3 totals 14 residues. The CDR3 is CASRPTGTNSPLHF. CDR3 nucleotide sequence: TGTGCCAGCAGACCGACAGGGACCAATTCACCCCTCCACTTT.

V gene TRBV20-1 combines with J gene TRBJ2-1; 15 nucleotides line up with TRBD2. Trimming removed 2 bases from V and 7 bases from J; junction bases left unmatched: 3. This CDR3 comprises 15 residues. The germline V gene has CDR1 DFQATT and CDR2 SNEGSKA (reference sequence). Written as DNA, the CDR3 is TGCAGTGCTAGATCAGGGACTAGCGGGGGGAATGAGCAGTTCTTC. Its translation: CSARSGTSGGNEQFF.

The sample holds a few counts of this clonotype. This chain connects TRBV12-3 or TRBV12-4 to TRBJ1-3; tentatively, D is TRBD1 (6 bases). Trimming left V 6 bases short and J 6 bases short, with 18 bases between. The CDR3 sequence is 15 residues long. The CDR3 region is CASSDSWGLENTIYF. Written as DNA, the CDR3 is TGTGCCAGCAGCGACTCCTGGGGGCTTGAAAACACCATATATTTT.

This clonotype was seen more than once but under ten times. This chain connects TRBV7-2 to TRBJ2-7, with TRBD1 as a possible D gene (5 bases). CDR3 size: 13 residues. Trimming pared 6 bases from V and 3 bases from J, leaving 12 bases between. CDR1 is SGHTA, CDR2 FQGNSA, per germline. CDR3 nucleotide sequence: TGTGCCAGCAGTCGGGTGACAGACTACGAGCAGTACTTC. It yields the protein CASSRVTDYEQYF. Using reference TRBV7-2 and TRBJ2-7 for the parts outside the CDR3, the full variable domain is GAGVSQSPSNKVTEKGKDVELRCDPISGHTALYWYRQSLGQGLEFLIYFQGNSAPDKSGLPSDRFSAERTGGSVSTLTIQRTQQEDSAVYLCASSRVTDYEQYFGPGTRLTVT.

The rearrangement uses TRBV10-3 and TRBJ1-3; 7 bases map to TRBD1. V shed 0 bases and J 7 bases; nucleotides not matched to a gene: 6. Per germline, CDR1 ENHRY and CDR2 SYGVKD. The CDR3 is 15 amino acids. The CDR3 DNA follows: TGTGCCATCAGTGAGTCGAGCAGGGGGACGAACACCATATATTTT. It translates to CAISESSRGTNTIYF.

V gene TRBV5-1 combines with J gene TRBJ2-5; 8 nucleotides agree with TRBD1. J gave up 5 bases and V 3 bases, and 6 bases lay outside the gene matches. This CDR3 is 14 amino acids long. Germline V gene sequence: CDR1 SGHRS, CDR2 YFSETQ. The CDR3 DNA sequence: TGCGCCAGCAGCTCCCAGGGGGCTGTGGAGACCCAGTACTTC. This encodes CASSSQGAVETQYF.

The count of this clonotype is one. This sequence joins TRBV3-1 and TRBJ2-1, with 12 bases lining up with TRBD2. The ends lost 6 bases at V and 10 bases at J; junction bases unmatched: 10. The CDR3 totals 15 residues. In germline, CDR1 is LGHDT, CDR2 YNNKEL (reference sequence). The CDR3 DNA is TGTGCCAGCAGAAAGACTAGCGGGGGAGGCGGGGAGCAGTTCTTC. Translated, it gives CASRKTSGGGGEQFF.

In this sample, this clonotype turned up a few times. The CDR3 sequence: CASSIAGGRDTYEQYF. DNA for the CDR3: TGTGCCAGCAGTATCGCCGGGGGGCGGGACACCTACGAGCAGTACTTC. The V and J genes are TRBV12-3 or TRBV12-4 and TRBJ2-7; D may be TRBD2 (7 bases). V dropped 5 bases and J dropped 2 bases, with 19 bases sitting between them. CDR3 size: 16 residues.

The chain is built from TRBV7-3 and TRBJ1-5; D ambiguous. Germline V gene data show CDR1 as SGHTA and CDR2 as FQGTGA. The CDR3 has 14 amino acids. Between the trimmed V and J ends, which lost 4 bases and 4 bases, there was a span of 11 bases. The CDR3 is CASSSSGRNQPQHF. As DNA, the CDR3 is TGTGCCAGCAGCTCCTCAGGACGAAATCAGCCCCAGCATTTT. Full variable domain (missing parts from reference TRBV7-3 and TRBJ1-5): GAGVSQTPSNKVTEKGKYVELRCDPISGHTALYWYRQSLGQGPEFLIYFQGTGAADDSGLPNDRFFAVRPEGSVSTLKIQRTERGDSAVYLCASSSSGRNQPQHFGDGTRLSIL.

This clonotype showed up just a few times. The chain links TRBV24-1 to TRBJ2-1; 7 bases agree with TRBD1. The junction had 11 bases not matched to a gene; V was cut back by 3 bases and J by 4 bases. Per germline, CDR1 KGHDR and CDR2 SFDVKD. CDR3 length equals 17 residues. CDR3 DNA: TGTGCCACCAGTGATGCAACAGGGGTCCCTACGTACAATGAGCAGTTCTTC. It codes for CATSDATGVPTYNEQFF.

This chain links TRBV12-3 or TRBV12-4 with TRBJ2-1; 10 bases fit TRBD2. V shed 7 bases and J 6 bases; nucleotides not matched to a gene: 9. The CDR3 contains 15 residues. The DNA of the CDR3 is TGTGCCAGCACCACAGCGGGAGGGCCGGGCAATGAGCAGTTCTTC. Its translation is CASTTAGGPGNEQFF.

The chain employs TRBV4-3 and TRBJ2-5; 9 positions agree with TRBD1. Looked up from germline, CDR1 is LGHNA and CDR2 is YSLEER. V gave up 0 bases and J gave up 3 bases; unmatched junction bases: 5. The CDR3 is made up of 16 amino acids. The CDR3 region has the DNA TGCGCCAGCAGCCAAGACGGGACAGGGACGAAAGAGACCCAGTACTTC. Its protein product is CASSQDGTGTKETQYF.

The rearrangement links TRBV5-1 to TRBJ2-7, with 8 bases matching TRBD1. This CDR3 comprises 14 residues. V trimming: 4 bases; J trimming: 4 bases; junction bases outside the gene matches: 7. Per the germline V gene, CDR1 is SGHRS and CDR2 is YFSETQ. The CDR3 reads CASSQRTGTYEQYF. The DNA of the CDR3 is TGCGCCAGCAGCCAAAGGACAGGGACATACGAGCAGTACTTC. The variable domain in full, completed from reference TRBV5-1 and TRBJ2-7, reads KAGVTQTPRYLIKTRGQQVTLSCSPISGHRSVSWYQQTPGQGLQFLFEYFSETQRNKGNFPGRFSGRQFSNSRSEMNVSTLELGDSALYLCASSQRTGTYEQYFGPGTRLTVT.

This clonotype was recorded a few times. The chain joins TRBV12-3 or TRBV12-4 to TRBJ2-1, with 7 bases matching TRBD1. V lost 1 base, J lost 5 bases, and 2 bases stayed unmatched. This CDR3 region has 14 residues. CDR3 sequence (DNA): TGTGCCAGCAGTTTAGAGACAGGGAACAATGAGCAGTTCTTC. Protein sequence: CASSLETGNNEQFF.

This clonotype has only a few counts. The CDR3 protein is CASSLDGVYGYTF. CDR3 DNA: TGCGCCAGCAGCTTGGATGGGGTCTATGGCTACACCTTC. J is TRBJ1-2 and V is TRBV5-1; D is undetermined. The CDR3 spans 13 residues. Germline loops: CDR1 SGHRS, CDR2 YFSETQ. V lost 0 bases and J lost 4, with 7 bases in between.

CDR3 sequence (DNA): TGTGCCAGCAGCTTATGGGGACAGGGAGGCGGGGAGCTGTTTTTT. This gives the protein CASSLWGQGGGELFF. This chain connects TRBV7-6 to TRBJ2-2, with 9 bases lining up with TRBD1. V trimming: 2 bases; J trimming: 7 bases; junction bases outside the gene matches: 5. This CDR3 comprises 15 residues. Germline lookup yields CDR1 SGHVS and CDR2 FNYEAQ.

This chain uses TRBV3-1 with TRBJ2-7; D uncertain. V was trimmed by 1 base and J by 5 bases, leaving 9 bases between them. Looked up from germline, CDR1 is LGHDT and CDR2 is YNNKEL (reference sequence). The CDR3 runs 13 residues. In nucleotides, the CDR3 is TGTGCCAGCAGCCAAGTGCGTGCTGACGAGCAGTACTTC. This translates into CASSQVRADEQYF.

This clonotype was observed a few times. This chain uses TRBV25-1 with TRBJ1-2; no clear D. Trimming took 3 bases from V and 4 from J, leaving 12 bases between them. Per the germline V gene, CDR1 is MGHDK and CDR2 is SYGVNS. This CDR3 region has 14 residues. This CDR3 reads CASSEAGDLYGYTF. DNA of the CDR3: TGTGCCAGCAGTGAGGCCGGGGATCTCTATGGCTACACCTTC.

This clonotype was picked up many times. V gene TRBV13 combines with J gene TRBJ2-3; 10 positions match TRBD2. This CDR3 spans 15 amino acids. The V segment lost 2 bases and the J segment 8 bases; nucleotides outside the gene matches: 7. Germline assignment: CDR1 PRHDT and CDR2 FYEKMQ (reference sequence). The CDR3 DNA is TGTGCCAGCAGCTTATGGCTAGCGGGAGAGGGTACGCAGTATTTT. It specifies CASSLWLAGEGTQYF.

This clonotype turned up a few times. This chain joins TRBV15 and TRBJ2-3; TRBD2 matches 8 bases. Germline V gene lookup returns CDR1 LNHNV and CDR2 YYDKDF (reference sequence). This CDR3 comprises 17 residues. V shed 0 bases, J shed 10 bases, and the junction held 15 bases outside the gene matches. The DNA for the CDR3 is TGTGCCACCAGCAGAGATAGGCTAGCGGGCCGAGGAACGGCGCAGTATTTT. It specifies CATSRDRLAGRGTAQYF.